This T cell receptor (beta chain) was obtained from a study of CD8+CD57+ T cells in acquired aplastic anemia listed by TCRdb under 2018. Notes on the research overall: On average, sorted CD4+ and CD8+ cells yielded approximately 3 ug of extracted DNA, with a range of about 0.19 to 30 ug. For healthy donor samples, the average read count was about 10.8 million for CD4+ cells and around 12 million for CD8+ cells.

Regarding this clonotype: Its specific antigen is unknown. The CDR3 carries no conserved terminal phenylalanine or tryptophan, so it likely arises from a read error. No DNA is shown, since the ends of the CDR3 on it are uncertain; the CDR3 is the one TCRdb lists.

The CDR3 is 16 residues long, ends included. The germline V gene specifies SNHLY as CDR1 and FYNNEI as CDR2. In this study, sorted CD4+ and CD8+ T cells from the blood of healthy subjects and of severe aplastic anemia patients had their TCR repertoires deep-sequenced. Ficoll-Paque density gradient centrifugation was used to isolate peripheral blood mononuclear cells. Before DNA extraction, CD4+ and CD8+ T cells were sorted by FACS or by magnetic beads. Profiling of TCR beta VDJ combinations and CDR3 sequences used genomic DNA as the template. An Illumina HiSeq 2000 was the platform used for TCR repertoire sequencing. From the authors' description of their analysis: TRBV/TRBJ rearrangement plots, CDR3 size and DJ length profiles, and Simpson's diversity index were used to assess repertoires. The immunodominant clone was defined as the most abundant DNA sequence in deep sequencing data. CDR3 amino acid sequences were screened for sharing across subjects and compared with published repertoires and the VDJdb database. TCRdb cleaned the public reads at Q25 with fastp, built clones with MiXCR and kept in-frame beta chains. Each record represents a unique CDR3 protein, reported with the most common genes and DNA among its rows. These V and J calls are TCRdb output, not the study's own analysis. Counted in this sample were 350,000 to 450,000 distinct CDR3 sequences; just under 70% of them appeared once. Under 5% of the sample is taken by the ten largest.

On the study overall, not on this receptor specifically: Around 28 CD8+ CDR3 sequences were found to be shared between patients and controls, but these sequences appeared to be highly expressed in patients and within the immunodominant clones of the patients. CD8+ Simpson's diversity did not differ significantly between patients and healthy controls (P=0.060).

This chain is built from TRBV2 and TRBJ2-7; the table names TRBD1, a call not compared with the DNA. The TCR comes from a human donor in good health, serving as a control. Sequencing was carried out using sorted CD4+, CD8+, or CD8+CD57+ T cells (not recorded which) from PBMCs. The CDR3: CASSRQGGITGDLFFD.